The clone carrying this T cell receptor beta chain is termed medium-sized. Its matching antigen is unknown. Losses at the gene ends were 5 bases for V and 6 bases for J; bases not matched to a gene: 14. This CDR3 spans 16 amino acids. Germline V gene data show CDR1 as DFQATT and CDR2 as SNEGSKA (reference sequence). The time point: sample taken at primary tumor resection. The donor population consisted of 72 patients with untreated, early-stage non-small cell lung cancer. This specimen belongs to a study of spatial heterogeneity in lung cancer. TCRdb independently ran MiXCR on the 5' RACE reads; one entry per CDR3 protein. The sample lists several thousand distinct CDR3 sequences; 17% were seen once. Regarding the study as a whole: The study found that expanded intratumoral alpha and beta TCR counts tracked tumor mutation counts.

The chain uses TRBV20-1 and TRBJ2-2; 8 positions agree with TRBD2. This sequence originates from a male donor with early-stage non-small cell lung cancer. The material was lung tumor tissue, obtained at surgery. CDR3 nucleotides: TGCAGTGCTGGAACTTACGGGGGGGCCCTCTCCGGGGAGCTGTTTTTT. This sequence encodes CSAGTYGGALSGELFF.